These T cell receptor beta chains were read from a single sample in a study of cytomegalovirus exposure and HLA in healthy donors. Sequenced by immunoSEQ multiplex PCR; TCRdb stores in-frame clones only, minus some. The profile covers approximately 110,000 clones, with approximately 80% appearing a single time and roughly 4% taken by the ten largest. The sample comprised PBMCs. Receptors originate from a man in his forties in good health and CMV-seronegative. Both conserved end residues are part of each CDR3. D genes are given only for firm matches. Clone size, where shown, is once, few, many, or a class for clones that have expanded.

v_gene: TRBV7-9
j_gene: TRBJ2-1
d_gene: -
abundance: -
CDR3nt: TGTGCCAGCAGCCCCGACAGTCACAATGAGCAGTTCTTC
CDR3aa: CASSPDSHNEQFF

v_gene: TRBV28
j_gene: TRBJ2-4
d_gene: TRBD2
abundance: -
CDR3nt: TGTGCCAGCAGTTTAGGGGGGACTAACAAAAACATTCAGTACTTC
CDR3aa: CASSLGGTNKNIQYF

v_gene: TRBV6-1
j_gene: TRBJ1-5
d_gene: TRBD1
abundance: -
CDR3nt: TGTGCCAGCAGTCCACAGGGGAAAAGCAATCAGCCCCAGCATTTT
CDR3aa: CASSPQGKSNQPQHF

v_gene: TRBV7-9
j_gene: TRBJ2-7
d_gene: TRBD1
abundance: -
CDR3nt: TGTGCCAGCAGCTCGGGACAGGGGAACTACGAGCAGTACTTC
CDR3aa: CASSSGQGNYEQYF

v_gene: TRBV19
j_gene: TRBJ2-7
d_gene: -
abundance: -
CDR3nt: TGTGCCAGTGAGGGCAGCGAAACCTACGAGCAGTACTTC
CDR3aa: CASEGSETYEQYF

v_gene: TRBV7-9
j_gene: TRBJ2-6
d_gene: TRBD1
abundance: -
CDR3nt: TGTGCCAGCAGCAGACAACAGGGGGTTGGGGCCAACGTCCTGACTTTC
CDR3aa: CASSRQQGVGANVLTF

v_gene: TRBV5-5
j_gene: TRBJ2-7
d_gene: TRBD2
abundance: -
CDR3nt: TGTGCCAGCAGCTTCAGCGGGACCACCTACGAGCAGTACTTC
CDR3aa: CASSFSGTTYEQYF

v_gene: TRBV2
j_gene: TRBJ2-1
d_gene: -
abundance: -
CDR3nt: TGTGCCAGCAGTGAAAGGGGATCCTCCTACAATGAGCAGTTCTTC
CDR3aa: CASSERGSSYNEQFF

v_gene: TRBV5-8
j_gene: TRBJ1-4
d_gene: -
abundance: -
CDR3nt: TGTGCCAGCAGCTTGGGATTCCAGGGTGGGGAAAAACTGTTTTTT
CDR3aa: CASSLGFQGGEKLFF

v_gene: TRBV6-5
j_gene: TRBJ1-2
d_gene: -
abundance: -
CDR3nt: TGTGCCAGCAGTAGCCGGGGGAGCTCGAACTATGGCTACACCTTC
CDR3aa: CASSSRGSSNYGYTF

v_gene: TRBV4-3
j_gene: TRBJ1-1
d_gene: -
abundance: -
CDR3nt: TGCGCCAGCAGCCAAGATCTTCTGAACACTGAAGCTTTCTTT
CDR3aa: CASSQDLLNTEAFF

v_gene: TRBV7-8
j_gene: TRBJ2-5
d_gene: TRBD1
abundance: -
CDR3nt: TGTGCCAGCAGCACAGGACAGGGTGGAGAGACCCAGTACTTC
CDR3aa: CASSTGQGGETQYF

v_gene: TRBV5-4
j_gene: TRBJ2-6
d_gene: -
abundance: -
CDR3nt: TGTGCCAGCAGTCCACCACCAGGGTTTGGGGCCAACGTCCTGACTTTC
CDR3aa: CASSPPPGFGANVLTF

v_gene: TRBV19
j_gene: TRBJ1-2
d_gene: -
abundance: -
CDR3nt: TGTGCCAGTAGTATAGCAGTAAATGGCTACACCTTC
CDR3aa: CASSIAVNGYTF

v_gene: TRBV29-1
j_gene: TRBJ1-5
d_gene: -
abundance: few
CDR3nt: TGCAGCGTTGTTCCCGGAGGCAATCAGCCCCAGCATTTT
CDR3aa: CSVVPGGNQPQHF

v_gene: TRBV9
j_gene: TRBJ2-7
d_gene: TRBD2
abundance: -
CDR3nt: TGTGCCAGCAGCGTATCGGCTAGCGGGCGCTACGAGCAGTACTTC
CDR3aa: CASSVSASGRYEQYF

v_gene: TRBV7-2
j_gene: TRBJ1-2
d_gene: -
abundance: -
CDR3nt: TGTGCCAGCAGCTTAGCGCAGCCAGGCTCCTATGGCTACACCTTC
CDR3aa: CASSLAQPGSYGYTF

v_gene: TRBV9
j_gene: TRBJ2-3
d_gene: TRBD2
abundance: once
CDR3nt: TGTGCCAGCAGAGAACTAGCGGGGTCTAGCACAGATACGCAGTATTTT
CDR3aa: CASRELAGSSTDTQYF

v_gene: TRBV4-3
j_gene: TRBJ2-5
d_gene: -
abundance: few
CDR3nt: TGCGCCAGCAGCCAAGATCCGGGGGAGACCCAGTACTTC
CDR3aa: CASSQDPGETQYF

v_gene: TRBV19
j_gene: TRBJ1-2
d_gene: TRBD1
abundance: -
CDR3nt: TGTGCCAGTAGTATCGGGACAGCCTATGGCTACACCTTC
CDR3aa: CASSIGTAYGYTF

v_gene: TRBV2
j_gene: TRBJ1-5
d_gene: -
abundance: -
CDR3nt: TGTGCCAGCAGGAGACAGGCTAGCAATCAGCCCCAGCATTTT
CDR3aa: CASRRQASNQPQHF

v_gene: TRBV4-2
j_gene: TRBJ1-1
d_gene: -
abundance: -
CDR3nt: TGTGCCAGCAGCCAAGGGACAGCGAACACTGAAGCTTTCTTT
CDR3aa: CASSQGTANTEAFF

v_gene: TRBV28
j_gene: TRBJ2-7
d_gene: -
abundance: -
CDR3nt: TGTGCCAGCAGTCCGTCTTCAGGGAAACAGTACTTC
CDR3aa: CASSPSSGKQYF

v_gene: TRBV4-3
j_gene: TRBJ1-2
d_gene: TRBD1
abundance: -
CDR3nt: TGCGCCAGCAGCCAAAGACAGGGCTCTAACTATGGCTACACCTTC
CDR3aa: CASSQRQGSNYGYTF

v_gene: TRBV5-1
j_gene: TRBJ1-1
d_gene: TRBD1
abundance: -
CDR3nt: TGCGCCAGCTCCCCCCGGGACAGCTATTTGAACACTGAAGCTTTCTTT
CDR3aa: CASSPRDSYLNTEAFF

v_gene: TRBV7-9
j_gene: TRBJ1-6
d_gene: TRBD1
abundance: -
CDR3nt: TGTGCCAGCAGCTTAGCGACAGGGGCCATTTCACCCCTCCACTTT
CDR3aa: CASSLATGAISPLHF

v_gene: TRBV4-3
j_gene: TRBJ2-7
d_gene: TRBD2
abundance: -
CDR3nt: TGCGCCAGCAGCCAGGGACTAGCTTACTACGAGCAGTACTTC
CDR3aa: CASSQGLAYYEQYF

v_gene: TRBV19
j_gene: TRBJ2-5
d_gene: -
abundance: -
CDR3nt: TGTGCCAGTAGTACTAGGGGATTATTCGAGACCCAGTACTTC
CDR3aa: CASSTRGLFETQYF

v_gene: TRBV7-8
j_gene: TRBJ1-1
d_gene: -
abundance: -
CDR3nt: TGTGCCAGCAGTTCAGGGTCAGAAGCTTTCTTT
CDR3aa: CASSSGSEAFF

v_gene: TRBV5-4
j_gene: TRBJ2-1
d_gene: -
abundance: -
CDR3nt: TGTGCCAGCAGCTTGGATAGCTCCTACAATGAGCAGTTCTTC
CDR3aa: CASSLDSSYNEQFF

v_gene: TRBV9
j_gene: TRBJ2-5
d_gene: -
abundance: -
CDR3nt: TGTGCCAGCAGCGTAGCAGTTGGCGGGACGCCGCAAGAGACCCAGTACTTC
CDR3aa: CASSVAVGGTPQETQYF

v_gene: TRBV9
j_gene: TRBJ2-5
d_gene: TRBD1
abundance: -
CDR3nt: TGTGCCAGCTCTTTCCGGGACAGGGAAGAGACCCAGTACTTC
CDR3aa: CASSFRDREETQYF

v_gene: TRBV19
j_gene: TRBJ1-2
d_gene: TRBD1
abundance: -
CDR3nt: TGTGCCAGTACCCCTTTGGACAGGGGCCTCTCTTATGGCTACACCTTC
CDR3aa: CASTPLDRGLSYGYTF

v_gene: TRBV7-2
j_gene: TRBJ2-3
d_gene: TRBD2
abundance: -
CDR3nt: TGTGCCAGCAGCTTAAAGGGACTAGCGGCCAGGACAGATACGCAGTATTTT
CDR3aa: CASSLKGLAARTDTQYF

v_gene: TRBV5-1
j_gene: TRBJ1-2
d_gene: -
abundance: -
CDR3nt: TGCGCCAGCAGCTCAAGACAGGCCGGGCGGTATGGCTACACCTTC
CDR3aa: CASSSRQAGRYGYTF

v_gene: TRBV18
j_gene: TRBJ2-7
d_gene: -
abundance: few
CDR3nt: TGTGCCAGCGCGGGGACGGAACCATACGAGCAGTACTTC
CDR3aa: CASAGTEPYEQYF

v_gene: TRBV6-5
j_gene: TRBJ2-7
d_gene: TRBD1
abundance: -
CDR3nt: TGTGCCAGCAGCAACGGGGCACAGGGGTGGTACTTC
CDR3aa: CASSNGAQGWYF

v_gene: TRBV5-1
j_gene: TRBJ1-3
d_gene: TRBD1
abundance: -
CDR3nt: TGCGCCAGCAGCTTGGGGCCAGGGGGTTCTGGAAACACCATATATTTT
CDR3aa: CASSLGPGGSGNTIYF

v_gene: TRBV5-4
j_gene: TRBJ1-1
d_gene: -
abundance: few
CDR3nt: TGTGCCAGCAGCCCCCCCGGGACACCCGAAGCTTTCTTT
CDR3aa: CASSPPGTPEAFF

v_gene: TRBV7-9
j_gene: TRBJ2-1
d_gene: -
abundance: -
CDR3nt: TGTGCCAGCAGCTTATCCCCTAGAAATCCTGAGTTCTTC
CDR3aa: CASSLSPRNPEFF

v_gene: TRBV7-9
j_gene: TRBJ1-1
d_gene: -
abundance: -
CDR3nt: TGTGCCACCCTCTGGGGAGGGAGTGAAGCTTTCTTT
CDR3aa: CATLWGGSEAFF

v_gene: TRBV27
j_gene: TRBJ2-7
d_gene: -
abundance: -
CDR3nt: TGTGCCAGCAGTTTATTGGGGACTGGAGAGCAGTACTTC
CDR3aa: CASSLLGTGEQYF

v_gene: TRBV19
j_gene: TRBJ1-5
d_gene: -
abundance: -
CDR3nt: TGTGCCAGTAGTATACTAAAGGGGTATCAGCCCCAGCATTTT
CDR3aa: CASSILKGYQPQHF

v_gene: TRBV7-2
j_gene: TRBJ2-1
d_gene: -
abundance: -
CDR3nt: TGTGCCAGCAGCCTAATGCGGGGAAACAATGAGCAGTTCTTC
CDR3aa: CASSLMRGNNEQFF

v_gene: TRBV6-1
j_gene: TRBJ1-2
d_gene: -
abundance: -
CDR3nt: TGTGCCAGCAGCGTTGACAGCACTTCTAACTATGGCTACACCTTC
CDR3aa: CASSVDSTSNYGYTF

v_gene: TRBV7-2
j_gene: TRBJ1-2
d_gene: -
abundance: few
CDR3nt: TGTGCCAGCAGTCCTGTATCTGCGGGCTATGGCTACACCTTC
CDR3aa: CASSPVSAGYGYTF

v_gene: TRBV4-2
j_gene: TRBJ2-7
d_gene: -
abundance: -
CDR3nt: TGTGCCAGCAGCGATGGGGCCGAGCAGTACTTC
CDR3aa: CASSDGAEQYF

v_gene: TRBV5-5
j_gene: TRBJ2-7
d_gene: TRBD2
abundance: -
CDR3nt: TGTGCCAGCAGCTTGGGAGGACTAGCGGGGGACTACGAGCAGTACTTC
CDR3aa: CASSLGGLAGDYEQYF

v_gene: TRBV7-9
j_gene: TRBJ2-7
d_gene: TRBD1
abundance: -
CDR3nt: TGTGCCAGCAGTTCCCAGGGGGCGGACGAGCAGTACTTC
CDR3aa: CASSSQGADEQYF

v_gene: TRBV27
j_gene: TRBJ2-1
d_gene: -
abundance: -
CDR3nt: TGTGCCAGCAGTTTAAGGGGGGGCTCCTACAATGAGCAGTTCTTC
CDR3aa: CASSLRGGSYNEQFF

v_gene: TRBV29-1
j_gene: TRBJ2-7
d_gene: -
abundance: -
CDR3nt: TGCAGCGTGCGGGTCGCGTCCTACGAGCAGTACTTC
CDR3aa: CSVRVASYEQYF

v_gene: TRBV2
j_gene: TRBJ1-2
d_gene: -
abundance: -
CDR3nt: TGTGCCAGCAACAGGGATGGCTACACCTTC
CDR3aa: CASNRDGYTF

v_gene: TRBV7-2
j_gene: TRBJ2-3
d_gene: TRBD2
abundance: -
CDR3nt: TGTGCCAGCGCGAATGGGCGGGGGGGACGAGATACGCAGTATTTT
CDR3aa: CASANGRGGRDTQYF